The rows below give T cell receptor beta chains drawn from one sample of a study of radiation and T cells in renal cell carcinoma. Clones were read by immunoSEQ multiplex PCR, and TCRdb kept only the in-frame ones, dropping some. The repertoire includes about 76,000 clones, 80% to 90% of them detected once, and nearly 6% sits in the top ten. The material was blood, obtained from a patient whose treatment included radiotherapy and nephrectomy. Receptors were obtained from a woman in her 70s with renal cell carcinoma. Each CDR3 is given with its conserved first and last residue. D genes are given only for firm matches. Size is omitted from some rows. Given values are once, few, many or a class for expanded clones.

J	D	V	size	CDR3	DNA
TRBJ2-2	.	TRBV6-6	.	CASRGQRNTGELFF	TGTGCCAGCAGAGGACAGAGGAACACCGGGGAGCTGTTTTTT
TRBJ2-5	.	TRBV2	.	CAAGETQYF	TGTGCCGCGGGGGAGACCCAGTACTTC
TRBJ1-3	.	TRBV10-2	.	CASSEGRNSGNTIYF	TGCGCCAGCAGTGAAGGACGGAACTCTGGAAACACCATATATTTT
TRBJ1-5	.	TRBV11-2	.	CASSTGMGNQPQHF	TGTGCCAGTAGCACAGGGATGGGGAATCAGCCCCAGCATTTT
TRBJ1-5	.	TRBV4-2	.	CASSQDLGGNQPQHF	TGTGCCAGCAGCCAAGATCTTGGGGGGAATCAGCCCCAGCATTTT
TRBJ2-1	TRBD1	TRBV5-1	.	CASSPGTGAYNEQFF	TGCGCCAGCAGCCCCGGGACAGGGGCCTACAATGAGCAGTTCTTC
TRBJ1-5	.	TRBV4-2	.	CASSQEEGRLQPQHF	TGTGCCAGCAGCCAAGAAGAGGGCAGGCTACAGCCCCAGCATTTT
TRBJ1-2	.	TRBV27	.	CASSRDTDYGYTF	TGTGCCAGCAGTCGGGACACCGACTATGGCTACACCTTC
TRBJ2-2	TRBD2	TRBV19	once	CASNPGLVGTGELFF	TGTGCCAGTAACCCGGGACTAGTAGGAACCGGGGAGCTGTTTTTT
TRBJ2-7	.	TRBV6-5	.	CASRDLGYEQYF	TGTGCCAGCCGGGACCTAGGCTACGAGCAGTACTTC
TRBJ1-1	.	TRBV9	.	CASSSGGDTEAFF	TGTGCCAGCAGCTCCGGAGGGGACACTGAAGCTTTCTTT
TRBJ1-6	.	TRBV6-5	.	CASSYRATNNSPLHF	TGTGCCAGCAGTTACAGGGCTACTAATAATTCACCCCTCCACTTT
TRBJ1-1	.	TRBV13	.	CASSLAGAEAFF	TGTGCCAGCAGCTTAGCAGGGGCGGAAGCTTTCTTT
TRBJ1-1	TRBD1	TRBV7-8	.	CASSLGAQGGTEAFF	TGTGCCAGCAGCTTAGGGGCCCAGGGGGGCACTGAAGCTTTCTTT
TRBJ1-6	.	TRBV28	.	CATEHVFDNSPLHF	TGTGCCACCGAACATGTTTTTGATAATTCACCCCTCCACTTT
TRBJ1-2	TRBD1	TRBV5-4	once	CASSLKGAQGYTF	TGTGCCAGCAGCTTGAAGGGGGCTCAAGGCTACACCTTC
TRBJ1-2	.	TRBV29-1	.	CSVEGGGGYTF	TGCAGCGTTGAGGGAGGGGGTGGCTACACCTTC
TRBJ2-3	.	TRBV19	.	CASSIVGDTQYF	TGTGCCAGTAGTATAGTAGGAGATACGCAGTATTTT
TRBJ1-2	TRBD1	TRBV5-1	.	CASSRGQGVYGYTF	TGCGCCAGCAGCAGAGGACAGGGGGTCTATGGCTACACCTTC
TRBJ1-2	.	TRBV19	once	CASTRAAYGYTF	TGTGCCAGTACTCGGGCAGCCTATGGCTACACCTTC
TRBJ2-5	.	TRBV19	.	CASSIGRAETQYF	TGTGCCAGTAGTATCGGCCGCGCGGAGACCCAGTACTTC
TRBJ1-5	.	TRBV15	.	CATSRDPRGGQPQHF	TGTGCCACCAGCAGAGATCCGCGCGGGGGTCAGCCCCAGCATTTT
TRBJ2-1	.	TRBV27	.	CASRYGLDLYNEQFF	TGTGCCAGCAGATACGGCCTCGACCTTTACAATGAGCAGTTCTTC
TRBJ1-4	.	TRBV6-6	.	CASSYSERGRLFF	TGTGCCAGCAGTTACTCCGAAAGGGGTCGACTGTTTTTT
TRBJ2-3	.	TRBV5-6	.	CASSDSTGRGDTQYF	TGTGCCAGCAGCGACTCGACAGGGAGGGGAGATACGCAGTATTTT
TRBJ1-3	.	TRBV4-1	.	CASSQDLGRTTGNTIYF	TGCGCCAGCAGCCAAGATCTAGGACGGACTACTGGAAACACCATATATTTT
TRBJ2-7	.	TRBV5-5	.	CASSWGHSGSYEQYF	TGTGCCAGCAGCTGGGGACACTCAGGCTCCTACGAGCAGTACTTC
TRBJ2-3	.	TRBV7-9	.	CASSLVGFADTQYF	TGTGCCAGCAGCTTAGTGGGATTCGCAGATACGCAGTATTTT
TRBJ2-3	TRBD2	TRBV5-1	.	CASSLRLAGGLSTDTQYF	TGCGCCAGCAGCTTGAGACTAGCGGGGGGGCTTAGCACAGATACGCAGTATTTT
TRBJ1-3	.	TRBV7-8	.	CASSPTTGNTIYF	TGTGCCAGCAGCCCGACAACTGGAAACACCATATATTTT
TRBJ2-6	.	TRBV5-1	.	CASSFRRDAYSGANVLTF	TGCGCCAGCAGCTTTAGGCGGGACGCATACTCTGGGGCCAACGTCCTGACTTTC
TRBJ2-2	.	TRBV6-6	.	CANRGGTGELFF	TGTGCCAACAGGGGGGGAACCGGGGAGCTGTTTTTT
TRBJ2-7	.	TRBV28	.	CASSSARGALYEQYF	TGTGCCAGCAGTTCTGCCCGGGGGGCCCTCTACGAGCAGTACTTC
TRBJ1-4	.	TRBV27	once	CASSGSRGYNEKLFF	TGTGCCTCCTCAGGGTCCAGGGGATATAATGAAAAACTGTTTTTT
TRBJ2-7	.	TRBV5-1	once	CASSKNTYEQYF	TGCGCCAGCAGCAAAAATACCTACGAGCAGTACTTC
TRBJ1-5	.	TRBV7-2	.	CASSLLGTDHVQPQHF	TGTGCCAGCAGCCTCCTAGGGACGGACCACGTTCAGCCCCAGCATTTT
TRBJ2-6	TRBD1	TRBV2	.	CASSGAGGYSGANVLTF	TGTGCCAGCAGTGGGGCAGGGGGCTACTCTGGGGCCAACGTCCTGACTTTC